These T cell receptor beta chains were read from a single sample in a study of OX40 agonist ivuxolimab in advanced cancers. The assay was immunoSEQ multiplex PCR, and TCRdb's table has in-frame clones only and misses some. The sample lists approximately 90,000 clones, less than 95% seen once, with roughly 9.3% in the top ten. Material: CD4+ or CD8+ T cells sorted from blood, obtained in a trial of the OX40 agonist ivuxolimab. These receptors came from an adult with an advanced solid tumor such as melanoma, head and neck, liver or kidney cancer. The CDR3 runs from the conserved cysteine through the conserved F or W. A D gene is named only where the DNA matches it firmly. Size tells how often a clone was seen (once, few, many) or the class of an expanded clone, and some rows leave it out.

>TRBJ1-1|NA|TRBV7-2|TRBD1
CASSLFSGGPEAFF
TGTGCCAGCAGCTTATTTTCAGGGGGCCCTGAAGCTTTCTTT
>TRBJ1-6|NA|TRBV5-1|NA
CASSFKQGSYNSPLHF
TGCGCCAGCAGCTTCAAACAGGGATCCTATAATTCACCCCTCCACTTT
>TRBJ2-7|once|TRBV10-3|NA
CAISELYEQYF
TGTGCCATCAGTGAGCTTTACGAGCAGTACTTC
>TRBJ2-7|once|TRBV7-6|NA
CASSLVLSGEQYF
TGTGCCAGCAGCTTGGTTCTGAGCGGTGAGCAGTACTTC
>TRBJ2-1|few|TRBV9|TRBD2
CASSPWTSGAEQFF
TGTGCCAGCAGCCCATGGACTAGCGGGGCAGAGCAGTTCTTC
>TRBJ2-1|NA|TRBV4-1|NA
CASSWASAYNEQFF
TGCGCCAGCAGCTGGGCTAGCGCCTACAATGAGCAGTTCTTC
>TRBJ2-7|NA|TRBV6-1|NA
CASSVGYEQYF
TGTGCCAGCAGTGTTGGATACGAGCAGTACTTC
>TRBJ1-2|NA|TRBV9|TRBD1
CASSQDREGANYGYTF
TGTGCCAGCAGCCAGGACAGGGAAGGAGCTAACTATGGCTACACCTTC
>TRBJ1-6|NA|TRBV6-1|TRBD1
CASSDGTENSPLHF
TGTGCCAGCAGTGACGGGACAGAGAATTCACCCCTCCACTTT
>TRBJ1-5|NA|TRBV2|TRBD1
CASRFPGTGNQPQHF
TGTGCCAGCAGATTCCCCGGGACAGGGAATCAGCCCCAGCATTTT
>TRBJ1-2|NA|TRBV5-6|NA
CASSLAGTIHYGYTF
TGTGCCAGCAGCTTGGCCGGAACGATTCACTATGGCTACACCTTC
>TRBJ2-7|NA|TRBV6-6|NA
CASSYSSGQYEQYF
TGTGCCAGCAGTTACTCGAGTGGACAGTACGAGCAGTACTTC